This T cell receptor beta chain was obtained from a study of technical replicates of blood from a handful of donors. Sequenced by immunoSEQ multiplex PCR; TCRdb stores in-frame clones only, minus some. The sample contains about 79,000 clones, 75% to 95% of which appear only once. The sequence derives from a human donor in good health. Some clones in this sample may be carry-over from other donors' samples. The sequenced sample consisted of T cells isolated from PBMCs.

Here the CDR3 DNA reads TGTGCCAGCAGTTTAGAGCGGACTAGCGTACCCTACGAGCAGTACTTC. This translates into CASSLERTSVPYEQYF. The rearrangement links TRBV27 to TRBJ2-7, with 9 bases matching TRBD2. J gave up 2 bases and V 2 bases, and 7 bases lay outside the gene matches. The CDR3 is 16 amino acids. Germline lookup yields CDR1 MNHEY and CDR2 SMNVEV (reference sequence).